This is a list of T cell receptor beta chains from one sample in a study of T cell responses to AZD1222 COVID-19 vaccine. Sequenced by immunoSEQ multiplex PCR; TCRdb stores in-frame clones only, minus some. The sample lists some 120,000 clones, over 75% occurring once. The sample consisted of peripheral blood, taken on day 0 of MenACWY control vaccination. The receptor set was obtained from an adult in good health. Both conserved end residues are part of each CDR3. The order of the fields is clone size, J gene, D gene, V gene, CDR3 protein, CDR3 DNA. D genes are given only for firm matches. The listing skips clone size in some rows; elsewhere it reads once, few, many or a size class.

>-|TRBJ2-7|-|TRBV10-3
CAFRASSVSEQYF
TGTGCCTTCCGAGCCTCTAGCGTTTCCGAGCAGTACTTC
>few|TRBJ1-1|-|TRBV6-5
CASSPRRGTKAFF
TGTGCCAGCAGCCCCCGAAGAGGGACTAAAGCTTTCTTT
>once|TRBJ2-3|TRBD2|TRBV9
CASSVGPGSGRTDTQYF
TGTGCCAGCAGCGTAGGTCCGGGTAGCGGGAGAACAGATACGCAGTATTTT
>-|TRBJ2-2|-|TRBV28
CASSFNTGNTGELFF
TGTGCCAGCAGTTTTAATACCGGGAACACCGGGGAGCTGTTTTTT
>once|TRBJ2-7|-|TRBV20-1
CSASKGYEQYF
TGCAGTGCTAGTAAAGGCTACGAGCAGTACTTC
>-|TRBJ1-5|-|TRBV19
CASSSGAGGNQPQHF
TGTGCCAGTAGCTCAGGGGCGGGTGGCAATCAGCCCCAGCATTTT
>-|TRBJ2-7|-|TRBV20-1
CSASLHSYEQYF
TGCAGTGCTAGTCTGCACTCCTACGAGCAGTACTTC
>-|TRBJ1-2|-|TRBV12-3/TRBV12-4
CASRAGDYGYTF
TGTGCCAGCAGGGCAGGGGACTATGGCTACACCTTC
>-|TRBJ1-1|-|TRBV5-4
CASSFNRVRTEAFF
TGTGCCAGCAGTTTTAACAGGGTTCGGACTGAAGCTTTCTTT
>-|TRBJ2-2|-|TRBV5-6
CASSLITGGALLTGELFF
TGTGCCAGCAGCTTGATCACAGGGGGGGCCCTTCTCACCGGGGAGCTGTTTTTT
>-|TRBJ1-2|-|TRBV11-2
CASGQFNYGYTF
TGTGCCAGTGGACAGTTTAACTATGGCTACACCTTC
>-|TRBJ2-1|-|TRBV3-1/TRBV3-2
CASSPGRISDNEQFF
TGTGCCAGCAGCCCGGGTCGAATTAGTGACAATGAGCAGTTCTTC
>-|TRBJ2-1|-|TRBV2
CASSEKVRGVNEQFF
TGTGCCAGCAGTGAGAAGGTCCGTGGGGTTAATGAGCAGTTCTTC
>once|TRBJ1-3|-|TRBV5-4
CASSLGQKRGSGNTIYF
TGTGCCAGCAGCTTGGGGCAAAAGCGGGGCTCTGGAAACACCATATATTTT
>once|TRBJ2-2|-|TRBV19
CASRSTERVNTGELFF
TGTGCCAGTAGGAGCACCGAGAGGGTGAACACCGGGGAGCTGTTTTTT
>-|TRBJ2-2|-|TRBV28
CASKVNTGELFF
TGTGCCAGCAAAGTGAACACCGGGGAGCTGTTTTTT
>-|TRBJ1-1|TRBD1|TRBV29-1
CSVELGGSGTEAFF
TGCAGCGTTGAATTAGGGGGCTCGGGCACTGAAGCTTTCTTT
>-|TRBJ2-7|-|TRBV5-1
CASSLAGGSYEQYF
TGCGCCAGCAGCTTGGCTGGCGGATCCTACGAGCAGTACTTC
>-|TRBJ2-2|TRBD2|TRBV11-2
CAILYSGRGGTGELFF
TGTGCCATTCTTTATAGCGGGAGGGGAGGCACCGGGGAGCTGTTTTTT
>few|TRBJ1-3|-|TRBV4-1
CASSQIFGGDSGNTIYF
TGCGCCAGCAGCCAAATCTTCGGCGGGGACTCTGGAAACACCATATATTTT
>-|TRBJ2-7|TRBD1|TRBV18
CASSPTGQEYYEQYF
TGTGCCAGCTCACCAACGGGACAGGAATACTACGAGCAGTACTTC
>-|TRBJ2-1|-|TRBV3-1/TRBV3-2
CASSQVRDVYNEQFF
TGTGCCAGCAGCCAAGTGAGGGACGTATACAATGAGCAGTTCTTC
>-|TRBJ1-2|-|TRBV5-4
CASSPRTDNYGYTF
TGTGCCAGCAGCCCGAGGACAGATAACTATGGCTACACCTTC
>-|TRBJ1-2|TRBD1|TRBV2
CASSENPGQGNGYTF
TGTGCCAGCAGTGAAAACCCAGGACAGGGAAATGGCTACACCTTC
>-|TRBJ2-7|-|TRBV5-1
CASSSGEPTTQYF
TGCGCCAGCAGCTCAGGGGAACCTACGACGCAGTACTTC
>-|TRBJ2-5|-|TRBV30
CAWSLGGETQYF
TGTGCCTGGAGCCTTGGTGGGGAGACCCAGTACTTC
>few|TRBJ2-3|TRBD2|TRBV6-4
CASSERGLAGGADTQYF
TGTGCCAGCAGTGAGCGAGGTCTAGCGGGAGGGGCAGATACGCAGTATTTT
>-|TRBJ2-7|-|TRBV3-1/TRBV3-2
CASSQGRVGNEQYF
TGTGCCAGCAGCCAGGGCAGGGTTGGCAACGAGCAGTACTTC
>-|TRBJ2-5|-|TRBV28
CASSFFPDETQYF
TGTGCCAGCAGTTTTTTCCCGGATGAGACCCAGTACTTC
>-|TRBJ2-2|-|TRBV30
CAWKAETYTGELFF
TGTGCCTGGAAGGCAGAAACTTACACCGGGGAGCTGTTTTTT
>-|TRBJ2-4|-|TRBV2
CAGRAGLAKNIQYF
TGTGCCGGGCGTGCCGGGCTCGCCAAAAACATTCAGTACTTC
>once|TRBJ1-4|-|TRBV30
CACPYGGEKLFF
TGTGCCTGTCCTTACGGGGGCGAAAAACTGTTTTTT
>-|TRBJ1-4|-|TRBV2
CASTWADGTPEKLFF
TGTGCCAGCACCTGGGCGGACGGGACCCCCGAAAAACTGTTTTTT
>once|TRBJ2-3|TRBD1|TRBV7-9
CASSSEGDRGYTDTQYF
TGTGCCAGCAGCTCCGAAGGCGACAGGGGGTACACAGATACGCAGTATTTT
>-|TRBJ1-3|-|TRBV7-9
CASSSPSGTGNTIYF
TGTGCCAGCAGCTCGCCTTCCGGAACTGGAAACACCATATATTTT
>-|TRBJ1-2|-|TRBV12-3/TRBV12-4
CASSLASGLYTF
TGTGCCAGCAGTTTAGCGTCGGGACTTTACACCTTC
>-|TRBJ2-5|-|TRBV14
CASSQPAGSQYF
TGTGCCAGCAGCCAGCCAGCCGGGTCCCAGTACTTC
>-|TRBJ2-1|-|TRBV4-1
CASSQASVNEQFF
TGCGCCAGCAGCCAAGCCTCAGTCAATGAGCAGTTCTTC
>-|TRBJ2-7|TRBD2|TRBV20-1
CSASSGRGYEQYF
TGCAGTGCTAGTTCCGGGAGGGGCTACGAGCAGTACTTC
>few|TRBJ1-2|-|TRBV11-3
CASSLDGDGYGYTF
TGTGCCAGCAGCTTAGACGGGGACGGCTATGGCTACACCTTC
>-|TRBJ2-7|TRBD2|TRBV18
CASSPVGWEGQYEQYF
TGTGCCAGCTCACCCGTTGGGTGGGAGGGCCAGTACGAGCAGTACTTC